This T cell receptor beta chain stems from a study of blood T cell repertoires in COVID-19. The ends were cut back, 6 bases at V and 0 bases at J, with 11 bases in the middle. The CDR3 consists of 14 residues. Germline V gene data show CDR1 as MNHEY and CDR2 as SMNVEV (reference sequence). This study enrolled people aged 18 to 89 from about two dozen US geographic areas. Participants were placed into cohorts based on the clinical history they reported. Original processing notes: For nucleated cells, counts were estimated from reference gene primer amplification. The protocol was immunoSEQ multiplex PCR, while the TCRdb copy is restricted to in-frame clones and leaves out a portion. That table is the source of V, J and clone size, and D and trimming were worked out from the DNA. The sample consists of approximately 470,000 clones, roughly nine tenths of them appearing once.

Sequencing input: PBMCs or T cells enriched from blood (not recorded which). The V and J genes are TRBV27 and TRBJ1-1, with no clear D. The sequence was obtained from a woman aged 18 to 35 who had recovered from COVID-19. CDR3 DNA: TGTGCCAGCAGAGGAGGGCGCTTGAACACTGAAGCTTTCTTT. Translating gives CASRGGRLNTEAFF.